The 3 T cell receptor beta chains in this list originate from one sample, sequenced in a study of immune cell composition in non-small cell lung cancer. Produced via immunoSEQ multiplex PCR; TCRdb's table is partial and in-frame only. The top ten clones hold 8.9% of a sample with nearly 10,000 clones, about two thirds of them seen once. The sample taken for sequencing was lung tumor tissue. These receptor sequences come from a human donor with non-small cell lung cancer.

This clone was counted only a few times. The J gene is TRBJ2-7, the V gene TRBV7-9; the D gene is possibly TRBD1 (6 bases). CDR1 is SEHNR and CDR2 is FQNEAQ in the germline V gene (reference sequence). The CDR3 extends over 14 amino acids. Trimming removed 2 bases from V and 4 bases from J, with 12 bases in between. The CDR3 sequence: CASSLTRDTYEQYF. The CDR3 bases are TGTGCCAGCAGCTTAACCCGGGACACTTACGAGCAGTACTTC. The entire variable domain, with the rest obtained from reference TRBV7-9 and TRBJ2-7, is as follows: DTGVSQNPRHKITKRGQNVTFRCDPISEHNRLYWYRQTLGQGPEFLTYFQNEAQLEKSRLLSDRFSAERPKGSFSTLEIQRTEQGDSAMYLCASSLTRDTYEQYFGPGTRLTVT.

The V gene is TRBV11-3, the J gene TRBJ1-4; D possibly corresponds to TRBD1 (5 bases). V shed 4 bases and J shed 8 bases, with 14 bases lying between them. In germline, CDR1 is SGHNT, CDR2 YENEEA. This CDR3 comprises 14 residues. CDR3 bases: TGTGCCAGCAGCTCCCAGGGAGCACGGGAAAAACTGTTTTTT. Encoded protein: CASSSQGAREKLFF.

The rearrangement uses TRBV10-3 and TRBJ1-5, with 8 bases identical to TRBD1. The CDR3 runs 15 residues. The J segment lost 7 bases and the V segment lost 3 bases, leaving 8 bases of the junction unmatched. Germline V gene sequence: CDR1 ENHRY, CDR2 SYGVKD. The CDR3 nucleotides are TGTGCCATCAGTGATCCCGGGACAGGCAGGCAGCCCCAGCATTTT. Residues: CAISDPGTGRQPQHF.